The TCR beta chain under discussion was sequenced for a study of T-cell memory formation after mild COVID-19. Points from the study as a whole: CD4+ contracting clones were found mainly in CM and EM, and CD8+ ones in EMRA.

TCRdb redid the calling of the 5' RACE reads with MiXCR, one entry per CDR3 protein. The table has a few hundred thousand distinct CDR3 sequences, around 15% seen once. Turning to this clonotype: Its specificity is unknown.

Germline CDR1 is MNHNS and CDR2 is SASEGT. This CDR3 is 15 amino acids long. The V segment lost 6 bases and the J segment 6 bases; nucleotides outside the gene matches: 12. The source is a man aged 18-30 years who had mild COVID-19 (a few samples of this study predate the infection). Cell type and time point are not known. Sequencing was carried out using PBMCs or a T cell subset sorted from them (not recorded which). The chain couples TRBV6-1 to TRBJ2-3, with 7 positions matching TRBD2. DNA for the CDR3: TGTGCCAGCAGGCGGGACTACCAGCTGTGGGATACGCAGTATTTT. Protein: CASRRDYQLWDTQYF.